The present TCR beta chain was sequenced within a study of blood T cell repertoires in COVID-19. Across the whole study: Specimens from acute and convalescent COVID-19 originated in the United States, Italy and Spain.

CDR3 length: 15 residues. CDR1 and CDR2 (germline): SGHAT, FQNNGV. The V segment lost 5 bases and the J segment 3 bases; nucleotides outside the gene matches: 8. In the original processing: Estimation of nucleated cell counts relied on the amplification of reference gene primers. Here immunoSEQ multiplex PCR was the method, and the copy in TCRdb shows in-frame clones only, minus some. V and J calls and clone size are those listed in that table; D and trimming were worked out from the DNA. Of around 87,000 clones listed, under 90% are singletons. The origin of this receptor is a human donor with active COVID-19. The donor label of this sample is uncertain. The source material was peripheral blood. The V call is TRBV11-2, the J call TRBJ2-7; 9 bases are shared with TRBD1. Here the CDR3 DNA reads TGTGCCAGCAGCCCAAAGGACAGGGGACGCTACGAGCAGTACTTC. Translating it yields CASSPKDRGRYEQYF.